This passage covers 26 T cell receptor beta chains from one sample sequenced in a study of blood T cells in healthy people across ages. Using a J-beta primer mix together with a sample-barcoded 5' primer, a second PCR was run for roughly 7 to 12 cycles. TCRdb independently ran MiXCR on the 5' RACE reads; one entry per CDR3 protein. The sample comprises roughly 1,500,000 distinct CDR3 sequences, 40% to 50% of which are singletons, and approximately 7.9% rests with the top ten. Sequencing was done on a sample of blood. The receptors come from a woman between 18 and 29 years old in good health.

The J gene is TRBJ2-5, the V gene TRBV7-9; tentative D call: TRBD1 (6 bases). The germline gives CDR1 SEHNR, CDR2 FQNEAQ (reference sequence). The CDR3 has 16 amino acids. Between the trimmed V and J ends, which lost 2 bases and 11 bases, there was a span of 24 bases. The CDR3 here is CASSLPDSPNDNEQYF. In DNA form, the CDR3 reads TGTGCCAGCAGCTTACCGGACAGCCCTAACGACAATGAGCAGTACTTC.

This clonotype has ten or more counts. The V and J genes are TRBV4-1 and TRBJ2-7; D possibly uses TRBD1 or TRBD2 (5 bases each). The length of the CDR3 is 17 residues. Germline CDR1 reads MGHRA; CDR2 reads YSYEKL. Deletions cut 0 bases from V and 2 bases from J, with 17 bases between. DNA for the CDR3: TGCGCCAGCAGCCAAGATAGGATGGGGACGGTAACCTACGAGCAGTACTTC. This translates into CASSQDRMGTVTYEQYF.

V gene TRBV12-3 or TRBV12-4 combines with J gene TRBJ1-1; D is possibly TRBD1 (5 bases). V was trimmed by 6 bases and J by 3 bases, leaving 14 bases between them. The length of the CDR3 is 14 residues. The CDR3, as DNA: TGTGCCAGCAGCCCCAAAGGGGCCGACACTGAAGCTTTCTTT. It specifies CASSPKGADTEAFF.

About this clonotype itself: The junction departs from the called germline gene at one end, perhaps through a read error. The CDR3 spells CACSLPSGRPKPQETQYF. DNA of the CDR3: TGTGCCTGCAGCTTACCTAGCGGGAGGCCTAAACCCCAAGAGACCCAGTACTTC. The chain combines TRBV11-2 with TRBJ2-5, with TRBD2 matching 11 bases. Germline V gene sequence: CDR1 SGHAT, CDR2 FQNNGV. The CDR3 covers 18 residues.

The chain links TRBV7-6 to TRBJ2-1; 8 bases match TRBD2. The CDR3 contains 16 residues. V shed 3 bases and J 9 bases; nucleotides not matched to a gene: 13. The germline V gene encodes CDR1 SGHVS and CDR2 FNYEAQ. The CDR3 here is CASSLPGLGSNGEQFF. The DNA of the CDR3 is TGTGCCAGCAGCTTGCCGGGACTAGGAAGCAACGGTGAGCAGTTCTTC.

The J gene is TRBJ2-3, the V gene TRBV20-1; TRBD1 or TRBD2 may be the D gene (5 bases each). The CDR3 extends over 11 amino acids. Germline loops: CDR1 DFQATT, CDR2 SNEGSKA (reference sequence). With 3 bases removed from V and 12 bases from J, the gap between germline ends came to 13 bases. In DNA form, the CDR3 reads TGCAGTGCTAGCCGGGACCTAGATCAGTATTTT. This sequence encodes CSASRDLDQYF.

This chain links TRBV7-2 with TRBJ2-3; 10 bases line up with TRBD2. With V trimmed by 5 bases and J by 4 bases, 9 bases remained unmatched. Germline V lookup: CDR1 SGHTA, CDR2 FQGNSA. This CDR3 has 16 amino acids. Written as DNA, the CDR3 is TGTGCCAGCAGCGTACTAGCGGGGTTAGACGCAGATACGCAGTATTTT. Protein sequence: CASSVLAGLDADTQYF.

The chain uses TRBV12-3 or TRBV12-4 and TRBJ1-6; maybe TRBD1 (6 bases). Trimming removed 3 bases at V and 13 bases at J, with 13 bases between. This CDR3 has 13 amino acids. The CDR3 loop reads CASSFQGIPPLHF. The CDR3 DNA reads as TGTGCCAGCAGTTTCCAGGGGATCCCCCCCCTCCACTTT.

V gene TRBV27 combines with J gene TRBJ2-7, with D unresolved. CDR3 length equals 15 residues. Deletions cut 4 bases from V and 6 bases from J, with 19 bases between. Germline CDR1 MNHEY, CDR2 SMNVEV (reference sequence). This CDR3 is CASSSLDQWAVEQYF. The CDR3 DNA reads TGTGCCAGCAGTTCCTTGGACCAGTGGGCCGTCGAGCAGTACTTC.

The chain joins TRBV6-1 to TRBJ1-5; 7 bases agree with TRBD1. V lost 6 bases, J lost 4 bases, and 6 bases stayed unmatched. Germline V gene data show CDR1 as MNHNS and CDR2 as SASEGT. The CDR3 length is 14 residues. Here the CDR3 reads CASRLGTENQPQHF. The CDR3 DNA is TGTGCCAGCAGACTCGGGACAGAAAATCAGCCCCAGCATTTT.

J is TRBJ1-5 and V is TRBV20-1; D is unresolved. There are 13 residues in the CDR3. Germline CDR1 reads DFQATT; CDR2 reads SNEGSKA (reference sequence). Between the trimmed V and J ends, which lost 5 bases and 3 bases, there was a span of 11 bases. In nucleotides, the CDR3 is TGCAGTGCTTCACGGGCCATCAATCAGCCCCAGCATTTT. This encodes CSASRAINQPQHF.

CDR3 region: CASSTSQGGYEQYF. DNA of the CDR3: TGTGCCAGCAGCACCTCGCAGGGAGGCTACGAGCAGTACTTC. The V gene is TRBV7-8, the J gene TRBJ2-7; weak D call: TRBD2 (6 bases). The V end was cut by 5 bases, the J end by 3 bases, with 14 bases between. The germline V gene has CDR1 SGHVS and CDR2 FQNEAQ. CDR3 length: 14 residues.

This chain connects TRBV29-1 to TRBJ2-5, with 7 positions matching TRBD1. V was pared by 1 base and J by 7 bases, with 6 bases of the junction left unmatched. The germline gives CDR1 SQVTM, CDR2 ANQGSEA. This CDR3 has 13 residues. For the CDR3, the DNA is TGCAGCGTTGAAGGTGACAGGGAAGGGACCCAGTACTTC. Translation gives CSVEGDREGTQYF.

There are many counts of this clonotype. The rearrangement links TRBV2 to TRBJ1-5; no reliable D call. The CDR3 has 14 amino acids. Germline CDR1 and CDR2: SNHLY and FYNNEI. The V end was cut by 2 bases, the J end by 3 bases, with 8 bases between. The CDR3: CASSEIGPNQPQHF. The CDR3 coding sequence is TGTGCCAGCAGTGAAATTGGACCCAATCAGCCCCAGCATTTT.

The V call is TRBV2, the J call TRBJ1-2; 10 bases align to TRBD1. J gave up 4 bases and V 8 bases, and 7 bases lay outside the gene matches. The germline gives CDR1 SNHLY, CDR2 FYNNEI. CDR3 length: 14 residues. As DNA, the CDR3 is TGTGCCAGCCGGGGGACAGGGGCAGTCTATGGCTACACCTTC. This gives the protein CASRGTGAVYGYTF.

This clonotype was found a few times. V and J are TRBV10-3 and TRBJ1-1, with D possibly TRBD1 on 6 matching bases. In germline, CDR1 is ENHRY, CDR2 SYGVKD. The CDR3 totals 16 residues. V dropped 0 bases and J dropped 5 bases, with 16 bases sitting between them. CDR3 bases: TGTGCCATCAGTGAGTCTATATCGGGGGCTGGGACTGAAGCTTTCTTT. It is translated as CAISESISGAGTEAFF.

The genes are TRBV28 and TRBJ2-5; D might be TRBD1 (6 bases). V shed 7 bases and J shed 11 bases, with 17 bases lying between them. CDR3 length: 12 residues. The germline CDR1 and CDR2 sequences are MDHEN and SYDVKM. The CDR3 loop reads CASNRWAGEQYF. In DNA form, the CDR3 reads TGTGCCAGCAATCGGTGGGCAGGGGAGCAGTACTTC.

This chain joins TRBV6-9 and TRBJ1-5, with D perhaps TRBD1 (6 bases). The CDR3 covers 16 residues. Germline V gives CDR1 MNHGY, CDR2 SVAAGI. V was shortened by 10 bases and J by 6 bases, with 25 bases between the two germline ends. DNA for the CDR3: TGTGCCACCCGAGCGCAGGGGCCGCGGGAGAGTCAGCCCCAGCATTTT. Its translation: CATRAQGPRESQPQHF.

This clonotype was counted between two and nine times. The chain combines TRBV6-5 with TRBJ1-2; no clear D gene. The CDR3 spans 15 residues. Deletions cut 2 bases from V and 1 base from J, with 11 bases between. Germline CDR1 MNHEY, CDR2 SVGAGI. CDR3 sequence (DNA): TGTGCCAGCAGTTACCGACCGCACGGTAACTATGGCTACACCTTC. The encoded protein is CASSYRPHGNYGYTF.

J is TRBJ2-1 and V is TRBV2, with TRBD2 identical over 9 bases. Germline trimming cut 3 bases from V and 15 bases from J; bases unmatched to any gene: 6. Germline values: CDR1 SNHLY, CDR2 FYNNEI. This CDR3 comprises 12 residues. Written as DNA, the CDR3 is TGTGCCAGCAGTGATGGGGGACTAGCTCGGTTCTTC. Amino acids: CASSDGGLARFF.

V usage is TRBV9 and J usage is TRBJ2-7, with D uncertain. The CDR3 is 13 residues long. Germline CDR1 is SGDLS and CDR2 is YYNGEE. Deletions cut 4 bases from V and 6 bases from J, with 14 bases between. The CDR3 sequence is CASSPSQSGEQYF. The CDR3 DNA reads as TGTGCCAGCAGCCCCTCTCAGTCCGGCGAGCAGTACTTC.

This clonotype came up a few times. V usage is TRBV6-5 and J usage is TRBJ2-1; TRBD2 matches at 9 bases. This CDR3 is built from 15 residues. The trim removed 2 bases at V and 9 bases at J, leaving 8 bases unmatched. Germline CDR1 MNHEY, CDR2 SVGAGI. CDR3 DNA: TGTGCCAGCAGTTACGGGCCTAGCGGGACTGGTGAGCAGTTCTTC. Encoded protein: CASSYGPSGTGEQFF.

This clonotype was seen once. The chain carries TRBV12-3 or TRBV12-4 and TRBJ2-3, with 10 bases matching TRBD2. The CDR3 has 16 amino acids. With V trimmed by 7 bases and J by 3 bases, 10 bases remained unmatched. Here the CDR3 reads CASKLGTSALTDTQYF. CDR3 DNA sequence: TGTGCCAGCAAGCTTGGGACTAGCGCTCTTACAGATACGCAGTATTTT.

V and J are TRBV29-1 and TRBJ2-7, with TRBD2 matching over 9 bases. The V gene end was trimmed by 7 bases and the J gene end by 10 bases; junction bases not matched to a gene: 11. Germline lookup yields CDR1 SQVTM and CDR2 ANQGSEA. The CDR3 loop spans 12 amino acids. CDR3 protein: CSGSTSGNIQYV. Written as DNA, the CDR3 is TGCAGCGGTTCGACTAGCGGTAACATTCAGTACGTC.

This clonotype was observed a handful of times. V and J are TRBV12-3 or TRBV12-4 and TRBJ2-1, with TRBD2 as a possible D gene (7 bases). This CDR3 has 17 residues. With 5 bases removed from V and 1 base from J, the gap between germline ends came to 18 bases. CDR3 amino acids: CASSQPLGGGSYNEQFF. The CDR3 region has the DNA TGTGCCAGCAGTCAGCCCTTAGGGGGGGGATCCTACAATGAGCAGTTCTTC.

V is TRBV5-1 and J is TRBJ1-2; D is undetermined. The CDR3 totals 14 residues. V shed 1 base and J shed 3 bases, with 10 bases lying between them. Germline V CDR1 and CDR2: SGHRS, YFSETQ. The CDR3 protein is CASSLHTLDYGYTF. The CDR3, as DNA: TGCGCCAGCAGCTTGCACACGTTGGACTATGGCTACACCTTC.